Included here is one T cell receptor beta chain sequence, with context. Its antigen remains unknown. Other nucleotide sequences in the sample specify the same CDR3. The genomic DNA of each subset was split evenly across several immunoSEQ plates. The table came from immunoSEQ multiplex PCR; TCRdb's copy has only in-frame clones and leaves some out. The data contain some 2,100,000 clones, roughly 91% of them singletons. The source of the sample is a study of shared clonotypes between healthy human individuals. The overall study: Per-donor plates numbered three CD4 naive, three CD4 memory, two CD8 naive and one CD8 memory. Study observations and caveats: The study sampled only blood, and tissue repertoires likely differ.

The CDR3 is 15 amino acids. V was trimmed by 5 bases and J by 3 bases, leaving 16 bases between them. Germline values: CDR1 SGHRS, CDR2 YFSETQ. CD45RO-negative CD8 cells positively selected for CCR7 made up the naive population, which excluded terminally differentiated effector memory CD45RA+ cells. The rearrangement links TRBV5-1 to TRBJ2-3; the D gene is possibly TRBD2 (6 bases). Sequencing was carried out using naive CD8+ T cells from PBMCs. This receptor was identified in a man aged 18 to 29 in good health. Some clones in this sample may be carry-over from other donors' samples. The CDR3 sequence: CASSTGLGGTDTQYF. In DNA form, the CDR3 reads TGCGCCAGCAGTACGGGATTAGGAGGGACAGATACGCAGTATTTT. The whole variable domain, remainder taken from reference TRBV5-1 and TRBJ2-3, is KAGVTQTPRYLIKTRGQQVTLSCSPISGHRSVSWYQQTPGQGLQFLFEYFSETQRNKGNFPGRFSGRQFSNSRSEMNVSTLELGDSALYLCASSTGLGGTDTQYFGPGTRLTVL.